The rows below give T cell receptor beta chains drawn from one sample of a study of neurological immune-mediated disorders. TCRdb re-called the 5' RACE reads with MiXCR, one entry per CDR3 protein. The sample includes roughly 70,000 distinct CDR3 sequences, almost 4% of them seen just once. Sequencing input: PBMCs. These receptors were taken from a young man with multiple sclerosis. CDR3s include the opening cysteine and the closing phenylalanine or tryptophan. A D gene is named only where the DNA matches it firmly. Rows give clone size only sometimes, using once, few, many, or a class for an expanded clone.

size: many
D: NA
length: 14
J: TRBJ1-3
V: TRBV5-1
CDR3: CASASGNSGNTIYF
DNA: TGCGCCAGCGCCTCGGGGAACTCTGGAAACACCATATATTTT

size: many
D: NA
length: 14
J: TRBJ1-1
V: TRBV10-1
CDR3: CASSESFTAVGAFF
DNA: TGCGCCAGCAGTGAGTCTTTCACGGCGGTAGGAGCTTTCTTT

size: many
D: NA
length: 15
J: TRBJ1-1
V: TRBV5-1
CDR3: CASSLVPDLNTEAFF
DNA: TGCGCCAGCAGCTTGGTCCCAGACCTGAACACTGAAGCTTTCTTT

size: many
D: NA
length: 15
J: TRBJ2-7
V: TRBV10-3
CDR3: CAISDRTQNGYEQYF
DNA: TGTGCCATCAGTGATCGGACTCAAAACGGCTACGAGCAGTACTTC

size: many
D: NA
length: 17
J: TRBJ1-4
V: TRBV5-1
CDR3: CASSLGQAIATNEKLFF
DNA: TGCGCCAGCAGCTTGGGACAGGCAATTGCAACTAATGAAAAACTGTTTTTT

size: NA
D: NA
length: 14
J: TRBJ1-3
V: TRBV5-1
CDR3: CASSLQSSGNTIYF
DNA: TGCGCCAGCAGCTTACAGAGCTCTGGAAACACCATATATTTT

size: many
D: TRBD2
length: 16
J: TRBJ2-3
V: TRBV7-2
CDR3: CASSLGTSGGAWAQYF
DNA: TGTGCCAGCAGCCTAGGGACTAGCGGGGGGGCCTGGGCGCAGTATTTT

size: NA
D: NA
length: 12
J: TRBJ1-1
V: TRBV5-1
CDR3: CASSLKGDEAFF
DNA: TGCGCCAGCAGCCTGAAGGGTGATGAAGCTTTCTTT

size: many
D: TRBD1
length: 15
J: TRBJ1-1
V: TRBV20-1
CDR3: CSAMDRRKMNTEAFF
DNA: TGCAGTGCAATGGACAGGCGGAAGATGAACACTGAAGCTTTCTTT

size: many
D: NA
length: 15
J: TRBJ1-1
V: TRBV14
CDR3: CASSRWVQPDTEAFF
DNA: TGTGCCAGCAGCCGATGGGTCCAACCGGACACTGAAGCTTTCTTT

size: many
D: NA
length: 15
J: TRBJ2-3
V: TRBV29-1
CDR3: CSVEDNRGLAGTQYF
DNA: TGCAGCGTTGAAGATAACAGGGGCCTAGCGGGTACGCAGTATTTT

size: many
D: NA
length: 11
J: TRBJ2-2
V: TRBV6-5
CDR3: CASSQSGELFF
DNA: TGTGCCAGCAGTCAAAGCGGGGAGCTGTTTTTT

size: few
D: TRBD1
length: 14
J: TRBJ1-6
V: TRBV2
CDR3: CASKEGAKGSPLHF
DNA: TGTGCCAGCAAGGAGGGGGCAAAGGGTTCACCCCTCCACTTT

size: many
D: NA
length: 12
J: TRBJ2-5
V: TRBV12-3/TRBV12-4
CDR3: CASSLVGETQYF
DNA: TGTGCCAGCAGTTTAGTAGGGGAGACCCAGTACTTC

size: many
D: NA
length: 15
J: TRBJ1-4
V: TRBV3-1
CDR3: CASSPTGSRDEKLFF
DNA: TGTGCCAGCAGCCCGACAGGTTCCCGTGATGAAAAACTGTTTTTT

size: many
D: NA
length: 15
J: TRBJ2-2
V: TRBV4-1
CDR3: CASSRETTVTGELFF
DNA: TGCGCCAGCAGCCGAGAGACGACAGTTACCGGGGAGCTGTTTTTT

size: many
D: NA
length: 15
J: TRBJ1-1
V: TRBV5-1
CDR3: CASSLAMGLNTEAFF
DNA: TGCGCCAGCAGCTTGGCCATGGGGCTGAACACTGAAGCTTTCTTT

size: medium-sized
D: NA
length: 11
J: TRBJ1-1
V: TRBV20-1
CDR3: CSARGNTEAFF
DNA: TGCAGTGCTAGGGGGAACACTGAAGCTTTCTTT

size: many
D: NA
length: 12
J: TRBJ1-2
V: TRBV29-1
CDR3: CSVAGQIYGYTF
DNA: TGCAGCGTTGCGGGACAAATTTATGGCTACACCTTC

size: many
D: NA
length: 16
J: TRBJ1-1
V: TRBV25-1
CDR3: CASSPVVSQDNTEAFF
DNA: TGTGCCAGCAGTCCCGTTGTTAGTCAGGATAACACTGAAGCTTTCTTT

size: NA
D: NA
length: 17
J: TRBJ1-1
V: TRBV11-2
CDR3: CASSTRPGTWFNTEAFF
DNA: TGTGCCAGCAGCACCCGTCCCGGGACATGGTTTAACACTGAAGCTTTCTTT

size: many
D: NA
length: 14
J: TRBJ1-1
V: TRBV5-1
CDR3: CASSQTGVGTEAFF
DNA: TGCGCCAGCAGCCAGACAGGCGTAGGCACTGAAGCTTTCTTT

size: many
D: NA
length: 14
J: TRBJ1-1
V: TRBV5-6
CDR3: CASSLGNGNTEAFF
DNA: TGTGCCAGCAGCTTGGGCAACGGGAACACTGAAGCTTTCTTT

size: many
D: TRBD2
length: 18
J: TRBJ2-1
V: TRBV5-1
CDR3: CASSEGTSGVRSYNEQFF
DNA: TGCGCCAGCAGCGAGGGGACTAGCGGGGTCCGCTCCTACAATGAGCAGTTCTTC

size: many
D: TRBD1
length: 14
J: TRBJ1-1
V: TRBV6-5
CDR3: CASSYGGGNTEAFF
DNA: TGTGCCAGCAGTTACGGAGGGGGCAACACTGAAGCTTTCTTT

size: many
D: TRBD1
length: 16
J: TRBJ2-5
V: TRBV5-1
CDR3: CASRQLGTGSLETQYF
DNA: TGCGCCAGCAGGCAACTAGGGACAGGGTCGTTGGAGACCCAGTACTTC

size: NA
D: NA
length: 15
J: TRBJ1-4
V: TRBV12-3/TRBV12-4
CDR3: CASTLWGYGDEKLFF
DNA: TGTGCCAGCACTCTCTGGGGCTACGGGGACGAAAAACTGTTTTTT

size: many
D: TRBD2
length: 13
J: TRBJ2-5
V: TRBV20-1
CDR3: CSASGGIIETQYF
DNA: TGCAGTGCTAGCGGGGGGATAATAGAGACCCAGTACTTC

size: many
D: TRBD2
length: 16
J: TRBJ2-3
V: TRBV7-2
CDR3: CASSLVSGGLTDTQYF
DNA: TGTGCCAGCAGCTTAGTTAGCGGGGGCCTCACAGATACGCAGTATTTT

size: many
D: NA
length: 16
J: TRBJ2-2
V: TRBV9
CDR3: CASSVVERANTGELFF
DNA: TGTGCCAGCAGCGTAGTAGAAAGGGCGAACACCGGGGAGCTGTTTTTT

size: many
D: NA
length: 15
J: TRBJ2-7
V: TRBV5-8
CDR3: CASSLHRVNAYEQYF
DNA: TGTGCCAGCAGCTTGCACAGGGTGAACGCCTACGAGCAGTACTTC

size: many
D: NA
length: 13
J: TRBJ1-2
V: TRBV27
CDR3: CASADGLFYGYTF
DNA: TGTGCCAGCGCCGACGGATTATTCTATGGCTACACCTTC

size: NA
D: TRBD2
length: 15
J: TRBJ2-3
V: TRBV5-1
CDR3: CASSWTVGGGRTQYF
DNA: TGCGCCAGCAGCTGGACGGTTGGCGGGGGGCGGACGCAGTATTTT